The entry that follows covers one TCR beta chain sequence. Original data processing: By means of reference gene primer amplification, nucleated cell counts were estimated. The method was immunoSEQ multiplex PCR; TCRdb's version includes in-frame clones alone and lacks a portion of them. V, J and clone size are those of that table, while D and trimming were read from the DNA. The sample lists over 100,000 clones; roughly 92% were seen once. This specimen belongs to a study of blood T cell repertoires in COVID-19. Background on the study: T cells, B-cell-depleted T cells, or PBMCs provided the cDNA or gDNA that served as material.

V lost 2 bases to trimming and J lost 7 bases, with 18 bases between them. Germline assignment: CDR1 SSHAT and CDR2 FNYEAQ (reference sequence). There are 17 residues in the CDR3. This chain uses TRBV7-7 with TRBJ1-6; D is unclear. Input material: peripheral blood. The source of this sequence is a woman in her forties or fifties with COVID-19, enrolled during active disease. The CDR3 protein is CASSLPPKERINSPLHF. The CDR3, as DNA: TGTGCCAGCAGCTTACCGCCGAAGGAGAGAATCAATTCACCCCTCCACTTT.